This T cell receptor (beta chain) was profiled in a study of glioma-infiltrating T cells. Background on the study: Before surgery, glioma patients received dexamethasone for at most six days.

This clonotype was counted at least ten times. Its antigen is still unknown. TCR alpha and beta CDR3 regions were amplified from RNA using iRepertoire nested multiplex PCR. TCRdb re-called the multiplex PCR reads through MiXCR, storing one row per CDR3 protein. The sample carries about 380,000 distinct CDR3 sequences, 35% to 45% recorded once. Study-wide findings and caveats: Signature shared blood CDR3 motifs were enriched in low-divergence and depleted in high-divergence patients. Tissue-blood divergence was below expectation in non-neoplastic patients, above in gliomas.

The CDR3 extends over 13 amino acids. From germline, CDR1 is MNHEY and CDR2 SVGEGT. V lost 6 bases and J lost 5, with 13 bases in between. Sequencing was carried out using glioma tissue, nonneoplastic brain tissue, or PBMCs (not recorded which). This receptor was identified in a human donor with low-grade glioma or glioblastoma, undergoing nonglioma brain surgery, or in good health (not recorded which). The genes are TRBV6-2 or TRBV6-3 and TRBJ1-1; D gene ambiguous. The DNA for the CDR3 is TGTGCCAGCAGATCGGAGCCCTGGACTGAAGCTTTCTTT. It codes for CASRSEPWTEAFF.